The 21 T cell receptor beta chains below all came from one sample that was sequenced in a study of blood T cell repertoires in COVID-19. TCRdb keeps only in-frame clones here, not all; method: immunoSEQ multiplex PCR. Of about 73,000 clones in the sample, 82% are singletons; the top ten hold around 4.1%. Sample: peripheral blood. These receptors all stem from a woman aged 55-70 years with acute or convalescent COVID-19.

This clone came up once. The gene calls are TRBV5-1 and TRBJ2-1; D call uncertain. The germline V gene has CDR1 SGHRS and CDR2 YFSETQ. This CDR3 has 13 amino acids. The V gene lost 6 bases and the J gene lost 8 bases, with 15 bases spanning the gap. As DNA, the CDR3 is TGCGCCAGCATGAAGCCTTCTCAGGATGAGCAGTTCTTC. This translates into CASMKPSQDEQFF.

This chain uses TRBV5-1 with TRBJ2-1, with 11 bases lining up with TRBD2. The length of the CDR3 is 20 residues. The ends lost 4 bases at V and 3 bases at J; junction bases unmatched: 18. From germline, CDR1 is SGHRS and CDR2 YFSETQ. The CDR3 DNA is TGCGCCAGCAGCCACAAACAGGGCGTCTCCGGGACTAGCGGCTACAATGAGCAGTTCTTC. It encodes CASSHKQGVSGTSGYNEQFF.

This clone occurred once. V usage is TRBV15 and J usage is TRBJ1-5; TRBD1 matches 7 bases. The CDR3 contains 17 residues. The germline gives CDR1 LNHNV, CDR2 YYDKDF (reference sequence). The V and J ends lost 0 bases and 5 bases, in that order; junction bases with no gene match: 10. CDR3 protein: CATSRDSSGQSYQPQHF. The CDR3 DNA follows: TGTGCCACCAGCAGAGACTCGTCGGGACAGAGCTATCAGCCCCAGCATTTT.

This clone was detected only a few times. This sequence joins TRBV7-7 and TRBJ2-5; 11 bases map to TRBD1. With 5 bases clipped from V and 4 bases from J, the junction kept 6 bases outside the gene matches. The CDR3 is made up of 15 amino acids. The V gene's germline CDR1 is SSHAT and CDR2 FNYEAQ (reference sequence). The DNA for the CDR3 is TGTGCCAGCAGCCCGGGACAGGGGGATGGAGAGACCCAGTACTTC. As protein: CASSPGQGDGETQYF.

The chain couples TRBV7-6 to TRBJ1-1, with D perhaps TRBD1 (5 bases). CDR3 length: 16 amino acids. Germline V gene sequence: CDR1 SGHVS, CDR2 FNYEAQ. With 1 base removed from V and 0 bases from J, the gap between germline ends came to 12 bases. DNA for the CDR3: TGTGCCAGCAGCTTAGGGGCAGGGCGGATGAACACTGAAGCTTTCTTT. It codes for CASSLGAGRMNTEAFF.

This clone occurred once. The chain links TRBV5-1 to TRBJ2-1, with D possibly TRBD1 on 6 matching bases. V was clipped by 6 bases and J by 13 bases, with 20 bases between them. The CDR3 is made up of 13 amino acids. The germline CDR1 and CDR2 sequences are SGHRS and YFSETQ. The CDR3 sequence is CASTEGHSGFQFF. CDR3 bases: TGCGCCAGCACTGAGGGACATTCGGGATTCCAGTTCTTC. Looking up the rest from reference TRBV5-1 and TRBJ2-1 gives the full variable domain: KAGVTQTPRYLIKTRGQQVTLSCSPISGHRSVSWYQQTPGQGLQFLFEYFSETQRNKGNFPGRFSGRQFSNSRSEMNVSTLELGDSALYLCASTEGHSGFQFFGPGTRLTVL.

This clone showed up just a few times. This chain joins TRBV21-1 and TRBJ1-1; no DNA check was done on the table's D call, TRBD1. TRBV21-1 constitutes a pseudogene. The CDR3 contains 20 residues. CDR3 loop: CASSNAGNIPWPDRVPEAFF. CDR3 bases: TGTGCCAGCAGCAATGCGGGGAACATACCGTGGCCAGACAGGGTACCTGAAGCTTTCTTT.

This clone occurred a few times. The V call is TRBV28, the J call TRBJ2-3; D is possibly TRBD2 (6 bases). Trimming stripped 7 bases from V and 4 bases from J, with 24 bases between. This CDR3 comprises 17 residues. Germline CDR1 is MDHEN and CDR2 is SYDVKM. In DNA form, the CDR3 reads TGTGCCAGCAATACTCCCGGGTCGGGGAGGAGGGCAGATACGCAGTATTTT. It yields the protein CASNTPGSGRRADTQYF.

V is TRBV27 and J is TRBJ2-5; TRBD2 aligns across 10 bases. The germline V gene encodes CDR1 MNHEY and CDR2 SMNVEV (reference sequence). V shed 5 bases and J 3 bases; nucleotides not matched to a gene: 3. The CDR3 extends over 14 amino acids. Written as DNA, the CDR3 is TGTGCCAGCAGTATTACTAGCGGGGAAGAGACCCAGTACTTC. This encodes CASSITSGEETQYF.

The rearrangement links TRBV6-1 to TRBJ2-7; the D gene is possibly TRBD2 (6 bases). Per germline, CDR1 MNHNS and CDR2 SASEGT. V was trimmed by 3 bases and J by 6 bases, leaving 21 bases between them. This CDR3 spans 16 amino acids. CDR3: CASSEEGMGDGSEQYF. CDR3 nucleotides: TGTGCCAGCAGTGAGGAGGGGATGGGGGACGGCTCCGAGCAGTACTTC.

This chain connects TRBV19 to TRBJ2-5; 11 bases map to TRBD2. V dropped 3 bases and J dropped 3; count of bases not matched to a gene: 12. Germline CDR1 reads LNHDA; CDR2 reads SQIVND (reference sequence). The CDR3 is made up of 18 amino acids. This CDR3 reads CASSMFHGTSGGEETQYF. DNA for the CDR3: TGTGCCAGTAGTATGTTTCACGGGACTAGCGGTGGTGAAGAGACCCAGTACTTC.

The CDR3 nucleotides read TGTGCCCACCTGGGAGCGAACGGGGAGCTGTTTTTT. Protein: CAHLGANGELFF. The V call is TRBV7-9, the J call TRBJ2-2; TRBD2 might be the D (5 bases). The CDR3 is made up of 12 amino acids. V was shortened by 11 bases and J by 7 bases, with 14 bases between the two germline ends. Germline V lookup: CDR1 SEHNR, CDR2 FQNEAQ (reference sequence).

The count of this clone is one. The rearrangement links TRBV5-8 to TRBJ2-7, with D perhaps matching TRBD2 (5 bases). Trimming cost V 4 bases and J 12 bases, with 17 bases left between them. The length of the CDR3 is 12 residues. CDR1 is SGHTS, CDR2 YDEGEE, per germline. Here the CDR3 reads CASSPKTGSTYF. The CDR3 region has the DNA TGTGCCAGCAGCCCTAAGACGGGATCTACGTACTTC.

The V gene is TRBV4-1, the J gene TRBJ1-5, with D unclear. The CDR3 runs 14 residues. Germline V CDR1 and CDR2: MGHRA, YSYEKL. Trimming cost V 3 bases and J 9 bases, with 15 bases left between them. The CDR3 region has the DNA TGCGCCAGCAGCCAGAGCGGGCACACGTCGCCCCAGCATTTT. This codes for CASSQSGHTSPQHF.

Here the CDR3 reads CASSPGATYNEQFF. DNA for the CDR3: TGTGCCAGCTCACCAGGGGCCACCTACAATGAGCAGTTCTTC. The V and J genes are TRBV18 and TRBJ2-1; possibly TRBD1 for D (5 bases). The CDR3 covers 14 residues. CDR1 KGHSH and CDR2 LQKENI come from the germline V gene. V dropped 2 bases and J dropped 2 bases, with 7 bases sitting between them.

This chain joins TRBV5-6 and TRBJ1-4; perhaps TRBD1 as D (6 bases). Germline values: CDR1 SGHDT, CDR2 YYEEEE. There are 16 residues in the CDR3. V was pared by 1 base and J by 0 bases, with 10 bases between. In DNA, the CDR3 is TGTGCCAGCAGCTTGCCGGGGGGGCCAACTAATGAAAAACTGTTTTTT. Protein: CASSLPGGPTNEKLFF. Looking up the rest from reference TRBV5-6 and TRBJ1-4 gives the full variable domain: DAGVTQSPTHLIKTRGQQVTLRCSPKSGHDTVSWYQQALGQGPQFIFQYYEEEERQRGNFPDRFSGHQFPNYSSELNVNALLLGDSALYLCASSLPGGPTNEKLFFGSGTQLSVL.

As concerns this clone: One junction end does not reproduce the germline sequence, and a read error may be involved. J is TRBJ1-6 and V is TRBV30, with D tentatively TRBD1 (6 bases). The CDR3 has 15 amino acids. Per germline, CDR1 GTSNPN and CDR2 SVGIG (reference sequence). CDR3 sequence (DNA): TGTGCCTGGAGTGGAAGGACAGCCTATAATTCACCCCTCCGCTTT. Encoded protein: CAWSGRTAYNSPLRF.

The chain uses TRBV6-2 or TRBV6-3 and TRBJ1-2, with D maybe TRBD1 (6 bases). This CDR3 has 16 residues. V lost 2 bases, J lost 0 bases, and 13 bases lay in between. Germline CDR1 MNHEY, CDR2 SVGEGT. CDR3 nucleotide sequence: TGTGCCAGCAGTTACCGAGGGGCAGGGGCTAACTATGGCTACACCTTC. Translation: CASSYRGAGANYGYTF.

J is TRBJ2-5 and V is TRBV11-2; D might be TRBD1 (6 bases). The V end lost 4 bases, the J end lost 5 bases, and 14 bases lay between the germline ends. The germline gives CDR1 SGHAT, CDR2 FQNNGV. CDR3 length equals 14 residues. The DNA for the CDR3 is TGTGCCAGCAGCTCCAACAGGGATCGGGAGACCCAGTACTTC. Encoded protein: CASSSNRDRETQYF.

V is TRBV20-1 and J is TRBJ1-3, with TRBD1 as a possible D gene (6 bases). CDR1 is DFQATT and CDR2 is SNEGSKA in the germline V gene (reference sequence). With 6 bases removed from V and 15 bases from J, the gap between germline ends came to 18 bases. This CDR3 region has 11 residues. CDR3: CSASSGVEAYF. CDR3 coding DNA: TGCAGTGCGTCGTCAGGGGTCGAGGCATATTTT.

Worth noting for this clone: The same CDR3 is also encoded by other DNA sequences in this sample. This chain connects TRBV5-1 to TRBJ1-6; TRBD1 aligns across 7 bases. CDR3 length: 15 residues. The germline V gene has CDR1 SGHRS and CDR2 YFSETQ. J was trimmed by 5 bases and V by 0 bases; bases with no gene match: 2. CDR3 bases: TGCGCCAGCAGCTTGGGGGGGACAGATAATTCACCCCTCCACTTT. Translation: CASSLGGTDNSPLHF.